These T cell receptor beta chains were read from a single sample in a study of T cell responses to AZD1222 COVID-19 vaccine. Sequencing used immunoSEQ multiplex PCR; TCRdb keeps in-frame clones, though not all of them. The data show roughly 150,000 clones, more than 70% seen once. Sequences were derived from peripheral blood, sampled 28 days after the second AZD1222 dose. Receptors were obtained from an adult who received the AZD1222 COVID-19 vaccine. CDR3s include the opening cysteine and the closing phenylalanine or tryptophan. D genes are given only for firm matches. Clone size appears in some rows only: once, few, many, or a class for an expanded clone.

J gene: TRBJ2-2; D gene: TRBD2; V gene: TRBV11-2; clone size: .; CDR3 DNA: TGTGCCAGCAGCCCCCAGTCGGGGGGGAACACCGGGGAGCTGTTTTTT; CDR3 protein: CASSPQSGGNTGELFF
J gene: TRBJ1-5; D gene: .; V gene: TRBV4-1; clone size: few; CDR3 DNA: TGCGCCAGCAGCCACGGGGGGAGCAATCAGCCCCAGCATTTT; CDR3 protein: CASSHGGSNQPQHF
J gene: TRBJ1-5; D gene: .; V gene: TRBV12-3/TRBV12-4; clone size: few; CDR3 DNA: TGTGCCAGCAGTATCAGGGAACGTGGGTCCCAGCATTTT; CDR3 protein: CASSIRERGSQHF
J gene: TRBJ2-7; D gene: .; V gene: TRBV18; clone size: .; CDR3 DNA: TGTGCCAGCTCACCAGGGTTTGGCTCCTACGAGCAGTACTTC; CDR3 protein: CASSPGFGSYEQYF
J gene: TRBJ2-7; D gene: .; V gene: TRBV5-3; clone size: once; CDR3 DNA: TGTGCCAGAAGCTTGTGTAGCGCGCAGGATGAAATCTACGAGCAGTACTTC; CDR3 protein: CARSLCSAQDEIYEQYF
J gene: TRBJ1-1; D gene: TRBD1; V gene: TRBV7-9; clone size: .; CDR3 DNA: TGTGCCAGCAGACCGACAGGGGCCGCCCCTGAAGCTTTCTTT; CDR3 protein: CASRPTGAAPEAFF
J gene: TRBJ1-1; D gene: .; V gene: TRBV7-9; clone size: once; CDR3 DNA: TGTGCCAGCAGCTTATATACCGAAGCTTTCTTT; CDR3 protein: CASSLYTEAFF
J gene: TRBJ2-3; D gene: TRBD2; V gene: TRBV2; clone size: .; CDR3 DNA: TGTGCCAGCAGTGCCCATAGCGGGCCTAGCACAGATACGCAGTATTTT; CDR3 protein: CASSAHSGPSTDTQYF
J gene: TRBJ2-7; D gene: .; V gene: TRBV5-1; clone size: .; CDR3 DNA: TGCGCCAGCAGCCCCGGACCTCCTACTAACTCTGGGGTCTACGAGCAGTACTTC; CDR3 protein: CASSPGPPTNSGVYEQYF
J gene: TRBJ1-2; D gene: TRBD1; V gene: TRBV3-1/TRBV3-2; clone size: .; CDR3 DNA: TGTGCCAGCAGCCAACCCGGACAGGGGGATAACTATGGCTACACCTTC; CDR3 protein: CASSQPGQGDNYGYTF
J gene: TRBJ1-1; D gene: .; V gene: TRBV7-8; clone size: .; CDR3 DNA: TGTGCCAGCAGCTTCGCCTATGAAGCTTTCTTT; CDR3 protein: CASSFAYEAFF
J gene: TRBJ1-2; D gene: .; V gene: TRBV24-1; clone size: .; CDR3 DNA: TGTGCCACCAGTCCCGCAGATAACTATGGCTACACCTTC; CDR3 protein: CATSPADNYGYTF
J gene: TRBJ2-2; D gene: .; V gene: TRBV27; clone size: .; CDR3 DNA: TGTGCCAGCAAAAGAAACAGAGAGAACACCGGGGAGCTGTTTTTT; CDR3 protein: CASKRNRENTGELFF
J gene: TRBJ2-7; D gene: .; V gene: TRBV7-2; clone size: .; CDR3 DNA: TGTGCCAGCAGCTTCGACAGGTTCTACGAGCAGTACTTC; CDR3 protein: CASSFDRFYEQYF
J gene: TRBJ2-7; D gene: TRBD1; V gene: TRBV5-1; clone size: .; CDR3 DNA: TGCGCCAGCAGCGGGGGAGAAACAGGGGGCAAATACGAGCAGTACTTC; CDR3 protein: CASSGGETGGKYEQYF
J gene: TRBJ2-7; D gene: .; V gene: TRBV27; clone size: .; CDR3 DNA: TGTGCCAGCAGTTACAAAATGGGAGGCTACGAGCAGTACTTC; CDR3 protein: CASSYKMGGYEQYF
J gene: TRBJ1-6; D gene: TRBD1; V gene: TRBV30; clone size: .; CDR3 DNA: TGTGCCTGGAGGGGACAGGGAGATTCACCCCTCCACTTT; CDR3 protein: CAWRGQGDSPLHF
J gene: TRBJ1-2; D gene: .; V gene: TRBV7-9; clone size: few; CDR3 DNA: TGTGCCAGCAGCTTAGTCGCTACCAATGGCTACACCTTC; CDR3 protein: CASSLVATNGYTF
J gene: TRBJ2-2; D gene: .; V gene: TRBV3-1/TRBV3-2; clone size: .; CDR3 DNA: TGTGCCAGCAGCCAAAGGGCAGGGGGGACCGGGGAGCTGTTTTTT; CDR3 protein: CASSQRAGGTGELFF
J gene: TRBJ2-6; D gene: TRBD1; V gene: TRBV7-3; clone size: .; CDR3 DNA: TGTGCCAGCAGCTTATGGGGACAGGGTTACCTTGGGGCCAACGTCCTGACTTTC; CDR3 protein: CASSLWGQGYLGANVLTF
J gene: TRBJ1-5; D gene: .; V gene: TRBV27; clone size: .; CDR3 DNA: TGTGCCAGCAGTCTCACTTCGCGACAGAGGCTAAGTCAGCCCCAGCATTTT; CDR3 protein: CASSLTSRQRLSQPQHF
J gene: TRBJ1-2; D gene: TRBD1; V gene: TRBV12-5; clone size: .; CDR3 DNA: TGTGCTAGTGGTTTGGGGGACAGGGAGGGCTATGGCTACACCTTC; CDR3 protein: CASGLGDREGYGYTF
J gene: TRBJ2-1; D gene: .; V gene: TRBV9; clone size: .; CDR3 DNA: TGTGCCAGCAGCGTAGTTGGGACGTCCCACAATGAGCAGTTCTTC; CDR3 protein: CASSVVGTSHNEQFF
J gene: TRBJ1-2; D gene: TRBD1; V gene: TRBV2; clone size: .; CDR3 DNA: TGTGCCAGCAGTGAAGCAGGACAGGGGAGGTCTGGCTACACCTTC; CDR3 protein: CASSEAGQGRSGYTF
J gene: TRBJ1-2; D gene: .; V gene: TRBV28; clone size: .; CDR3 DNA: TGTGCCAGCAGTTTGTCGGGGGTCGGCTATGGCTACACCTTC; CDR3 protein: CASSLSGVGYGYTF
J gene: TRBJ2-2; D gene: TRBD2; V gene: TRBV5-1; clone size: .; CDR3 DNA: TGCGCCAGCACCTTCGGAGGGACTAGCGGCACCGGGGAGCTGTTTTTT; CDR3 protein: CASTFGGTSGTGELFF
J gene: TRBJ1-6; D gene: TRBD1; V gene: TRBV2; clone size: .; CDR3 DNA: TGTGCCAGCAGTGCCCCCGGCAGGGGGCCCTCTATGCCCCTCCACTTT; CDR3 protein: CASSAPGRGPSMPLHF
J gene: TRBJ1-3; D gene: TRBD1; V gene: TRBV29-1; clone size: .; CDR3 DNA: TGCAGCGCCTTGGGACAGGGGCTTGGAAACACCATATATTTT; CDR3 protein: CSALGQGLGNTIYF
J gene: TRBJ1-2; D gene: .; V gene: TRBV30; clone size: .; CDR3 DNA: TGTGCCTGGGCGCAGGGGATAAGTGGCTACACCTTC; CDR3 protein: CAWAQGISGYTF
J gene: TRBJ1-2; D gene: .; V gene: TRBV3-1/TRBV3-2; clone size: .; CDR3 DNA: TGTGCCAGCAGCCATCTGGGCGAGTCCTATGGCTACACCTTC; CDR3 protein: CASSHLGESYGYTF
J gene: TRBJ1-1; D gene: .; V gene: TRBV27; clone size: .; CDR3 DNA: TGTGCCAGCAGTTTAATTGCTCAGCCCGGCACTGAAGCTTTCTTT; CDR3 protein: CASSLIAQPGTEAFF
J gene: TRBJ1-1; D gene: .; V gene: TRBV7-9; clone size: .; CDR3 DNA: TGTGCCAGCAGCAGGGATAACACTGAAGCTTTCTTT; CDR3 protein: CASSRDNTEAFF
J gene: TRBJ1-2; D gene: .; V gene: TRBV19; clone size: .; CDR3 DNA: TGTGCCAGTAGTGAGGGTGGTCCCCTTTCCGATGGCTACACCTTC; CDR3 protein: CASSEGGPLSDGYTF
J gene: TRBJ2-1; D gene: .; V gene: TRBV6-2/TRBV6-3; clone size: .; CDR3 DNA: TGTGCCAGCAGTACCCAAGGAAATGAGCAGTTCTTC; CDR3 protein: CASSTQGNEQFF
J gene: TRBJ2-7; D gene: TRBD1; V gene: TRBV30; clone size: .; CDR3 DNA: TGTGCCTGGAGTTTAACAGGGGGTGACGAGCAGTACTTC; CDR3 protein: CAWSLTGGDEQYF